In its sample, the clone carrying this T cell receptor beta chain was seen a few times. Unique molecular identifiers were used to barcode this TCRbeta library. TCRdb itself ran the PCR reads through MiXCR, one entry per CDR3 protein. Of a few hundred thousand distinct CDR3 sequences in the sample, over 20% are singletons; the top ten hold just over 35%. The V and J ends lost 0 bases and 7 bases, in that order; junction bases with no gene match: 9. Germline V CDR1 and CDR2: DFQATT, SNEGSKA (reference sequence). There are 15 residues in the CDR3. The data derive from a study of T-cell reconstitution after alpha-beta-depleted transplantation in children.

J is TRBJ2-7 and V is TRBV20-1; 10 nucleotides align to TRBD2. This receptor was identified in a boy under three years old with Wiskott-Aldrich syndrome, due to receive a stem cell transplant. The sequences come from PBMCs, collected before TCRalphabeta/CD19-depleted stem cell transplant. The CDR3 sequence is CSARDPLAGVKEQYF. CDR3 DNA: TGCAGTGCTAGAGATCCCCTAGCGGGAGTTAAAGAGCAGTACTTC.